This TCR beta chain was identified in a study of T cell changes during pregnancy in multiple sclerosis. V shed 4 bases, J shed 6 bases, and the junction held 18 bases outside the gene matches. CDR3 length equals 18 residues. Germline V CDR1 and CDR2: SGHTA, FQGNSA. The method was immunoSEQ multiplex PCR; TCRdb's version includes in-frame clones alone and lacks a portion of them. The table includes about 57,000 clones, 75% to 95% detected once. Sequencing used peripheral blood, obtained after pregnancy. This rearrangement joins TRBV7-2 to TRBJ1-1; 9 bases are shared with TRBD1. The TCR was taken from a female donor in good health, enrolled as a control in a pregnancy study. CDR3 protein: CASSYPGTGIYGVAEAFF. As DNA, the CDR3 is TGTGCCAGCAGCTATCCCGGGACAGGGATATACGGTGTCGCTGAAGCTTTCTTT.